The clone carrying this T cell receptor (beta chain) was counted only a few times. What it binds is unknown. The source of the sample is a study of beta chain features in type 1 diabetes. V was cut by 2 bases and J by 1 base, with 10 bases left in between. Germline V gives CDR1 SGHTA, CDR2 FQGNSA. This CDR3 is 15 amino acids long. Study-wide results and caveats: Across all four CD4+ subsets, people with type 1 diabetes showed modestly shorter TCRB CDR3s.

Of the isolated RNA, all was reverse transcribed, and so the sequenced material was expressed TCRB transcripts. Sequenced by immunoSEQ multiplex PCR; TCRdb stores in-frame clones only, minus some. This sample has approximately 270,000 clones, with roughly an eighth found just once. This clonotype originated in a man aged 30-40 years with type 1 diabetes. The chain has TRBV7-2 and TRBJ2-3, with no clear D. Sequenced material: naive CD4+ T cells from blood. The CDR3 DNA follows: TGTGCCAGCAGCTTAATCAGGCACGGCACAGATACGCAGTATTTT. It is translated as CASSLIRHGTDTQYF.